One sample yielded the 27 T cell receptor beta chains listed below, sequenced in a study of vaccination and CD4 T cells after COVID-19. No antigens are known for them. This sample's treatment: roughly 11-day PBMC culture with coronavirus spike peptide pools or control peptides (ViraFEST assay). Cultured CD4+ T cell DNA was sequenced using the Oncomine TCR Beta short-read assay. TCRdb reprocessed the PCR reads with MiXCR, giving one entry per CDR3 protein. The table records some 10,000 distinct CDR3 sequences, around 59% of them present only once. The sample consisted of CD4+ T cells from blood, cultured in vitro. These receptors all come from a human donor who had recovered from COVID-19.

The chain combines TRBV2 with TRBJ1-2, with TRBD1 matching 11 bases. Germline V gene lookup returns CDR1 SNHLY and CDR2 FYNNEI. CDR3 size: 15 residues. V was clipped by 10 bases and J by 4 bases; unmatched bases: 11. CDR3: CANGYGQGASYGYTF. In DNA form, the CDR3 reads TGTGCCAATGGGTATGGACAGGGGGCGAGCTATGGCTACACCTTC. Together with reference TRBV2 and TRBJ1-2, the CDR3 gives the full variable domain: EPEVTQTPSHQVTQMGQEVILRCVPISNHLYFYWYRQILGQKVEFLVSFYNNEISEKSEIFDDQFSVERPDGSNFTLKIRSTKLEDSAMYFCANGYGQGASYGYTFGSGTRLTVV.

This clonotype was observed a single time. This chain joins TRBV4-3 and TRBJ1-1; D is ambiguous. CDR1 and CDR2 (germline): LGHNA, YSLEER. The CDR3 consists of 14 residues. V lost 1 base, J lost 5 bases, and 11 bases lay in between. The CDR3 sequence: CASSQVDLPTEAFF. As DNA, the CDR3 is TGCGCCAGCAGCCAAGTAGACCTTCCGACTGAAGCTTTCTTT.

This rearrangement joins TRBV5-1 to TRBJ1-2; TRBD1 matches at 11 bases. Trimming cost V 3 bases and J 4 bases; bases outside gene matches: 11. This CDR3 comprises 17 residues. Germline V CDR1 and CDR2: SGHRS, YFSETQ. CDR3 bases: TGCGCCAGCAGCTCCGCCGGGACAGGGGGGGTTGGCTATGGCTACACCTTC. It is translated as CASSSAGTGGVGYGYTF.

The rearrangement links TRBV19 to TRBJ1-1; 9 nucleotides match TRBD1. V lost 5 bases, J lost 4 bases, and 8 bases stayed unmatched. Germline values: CDR1 LNHDA, CDR2 SQIVND (reference sequence). The CDR3 contains 15 residues. The CDR3 reads CASSGTGGRSTEAFF. DNA of the CDR3: TGTGCCAGTAGTGGTACAGGGGGCCGCAGCACTGAAGCTTTCTTT.

The chain uses TRBV6-1 and TRBJ2-2, with no clear D. Trimming left V 7 bases short and J 5 bases short, with 8 bases between. The germline CDR1 and CDR2 sequences are MNHNS and SASEGT. The CDR3 consists of 12 residues. CDR3 sequence: CASKVGTGELFF. The DNA of the CDR3 is TGTGCCAGCAAAGTGGGTACCGGGGAGCTGTTTTTT.

The V call is TRBV19, the J call TRBJ2-7; TRBD1 matches at 7 bases. CDR1 is LNHDA, CDR2 SQIVND, per germline (reference sequence). CDR3 length: 13 amino acids. With 6 bases clipped from V and 2 bases from J, the junction kept 4 bases outside the gene matches. The CDR3 DNA reads as TGTGCCAGTAGGCCGACAGGGACCTACGAGCAGTACTTC. Encoded protein: CASRPTGTYEQYF.

This clonotype was seen only a few times. J is TRBJ1-1 and V is TRBV24-1; D is perhaps TRBD1 (5 bases). Deletions cut 2 bases from V and 3 bases from J, with 12 bases between. The CDR3 is 15 amino acids. CDR1 and CDR2 from the germline V gene are KGHDR and SFDVKD. This chain's CDR3 is CATSDSRGGDTEAFF. DNA of the CDR3: TGTGCCACCAGTGATTCACGGGGAGGGGACACTGAAGCTTTCTTT.

This clonotype was recorded a few times. The rearrangement links TRBV4-1 to TRBJ1-2; 9 bases fit TRBD1. CDR3 length: 16 amino acids. Germline trimming cut 3 bases from V and 3 bases from J; bases unmatched to any gene: 8. Germline values: CDR1 MGHRA, CDR2 YSYEKL. CDR3 sequence reads: CASSQGGTGSDYGYTF. The CDR3, as DNA: TGCGCCAGCAGCCAGGGGGGGACAGGGTCGGACTATGGCTACACCTTC.

A few counts support this clonotype. This chain joins TRBV20-1 and TRBJ2-1; TRBD1 is a possible D gene (5 bases). Germline values: CDR1 DFQATT, CDR2 SNEGSKA (reference sequence). The CDR3 runs to 15 residues. Trimming pared 0 bases from V and 1 base from J, leaving 10 bases between. The CDR3 bases are TGCAGTGCTAGAGATGGGGCCGCGTCCTACAATGAGCAGTTCTTC. The encoded protein is CSARDGAASYNEQFF.

This chain connects TRBV7-2 to TRBJ2-7; D tentatively reads TRBD1 or TRBD2 (6 bases each). Deletions cut 5 bases from V and 0 bases from J, with 11 bases between. The CDR3 runs to 14 residues. Germline V gene data show CDR1 as SGHTA and CDR2 as FQGNSA. The CDR3 loop reads CASSRGGNSYEQYF. Here the CDR3 DNA reads TGTGCCAGCAGCCGAGGGGGGAACTCCTACGAGCAGTACTTC.

This clonotype was counted between two and nine times. The chain has TRBV19 and TRBJ1-6; 9 positions agree with TRBD1. After removal of 7 bases from V and 6 bases from J, the junction contained 7 bases not matched to a gene. This CDR3 is 15 amino acids long. Germline loops: CDR1 LNHDA, CDR2 SQIVND (reference sequence). The CDR3 here is CASTPDRGFNSPLHF. The CDR3 DNA reads as TGTGCCAGTACCCCGGACAGGGGATTTAATTCACCCCTCCACTTT.

The genes are TRBV7-9 and TRBJ2-2; D gene uncertain. There are 12 residues in the CDR3. V dropped 6 bases and J dropped 7 bases, with 9 bases sitting between them. Germline CDR1 is SEHNR and CDR2 is FQNEAQ (reference sequence). The CDR3 region has the DNA TGTGCCAGCAGTTCTCTGGGCGGGGAGCTGTTTTTT. The encoded protein is CASSSLGGELFF.

V and J are TRBV2 and TRBJ2-7, with 8 nucleotides matching TRBD1. CDR3 size: 14 residues. Germline loops: CDR1 SNHLY, CDR2 FYNNEI. V trimming: 4 bases; J trimming: 5 bases; junction bases outside the gene matches: 7. The CDR3 loop is CASSVTGGRNEQYF. The CDR3, as DNA: TGTGCCAGCAGTGTAACAGGGGGAAGAAACGAGCAGTACTTC.

The V and J genes are TRBV5-1 and TRBJ2-5; 8 positions agree with TRBD1. Germline CDR1 reads SGHRS; CDR2 reads YFSETQ. The CDR3 runs to 14 residues. V lost 1 base and J lost 6; bases outside the gene matches: 5. This chain's CDR3 is CASSLTGGLQTQYF. CDR3 DNA sequence: TGCGCCAGCAGCTTGACAGGGGGGCTCCAGACCCAGTACTTC.

This sequence joins TRBV5-5 and TRBJ2-1, with 9 bases identical to TRBD1. Unmatched junction bases numbered 5, after V lost 5 bases and J lost 2 bases. Germline lookup yields CDR1 SGHKS and CDR2 YYEKEE (reference sequence). This CDR3 has 15 residues. CDR3: CASRRTGGAYNEQFF. DNA of the CDR3: TGTGCCAGCAGGCGTACAGGGGGCGCCTACAATGAGCAGTTCTTC.

This clonotype was detected a few times. The V and J genes are TRBV28 and TRBJ1-1; D ambiguous. The CDR3 contains 14 residues. Germline CDR1 MDHEN, CDR2 SYDVKM. Trimming took 3 bases from V and 4 from J, leaving 12 bases between them. In DNA, the CDR3 is TGTGCCAGCAGTTTCATCGGTGTCGTCACTGAAGCTTTCTTT. Protein sequence: CASSFIGVVTEAFF.

V gene TRBV27 combines with J gene TRBJ1-6; D call uncertain. V lost 4 bases, J lost 2 bases, and 9 bases lay in between. This CDR3 contains 15 residues. Germline V gene sequence: CDR1 MNHEY, CDR2 SMNVEV (reference sequence). CDR3 in DNA: TGTGCCAGCAGTTATGACGGCACCTATAATTCACCCCTCCACTTT. Translation: CASSYDGTYNSPLHF.

The rearrangement uses TRBV6-2 or TRBV6-3 and TRBJ1-2, with unresolved D. This CDR3 is 15 amino acids long. V was shortened by 7 bases and J by 8 bases, with 23 bases between the two germline ends. Germline V CDR1 and CDR2: MNHEY, SVGEGT. CDR3 protein: CASTRTVIVTRGYTF. As DNA, the CDR3 is TGTGCCAGCACCCGGACTGTTATTGTCACTAGAGGCTACACCTTC.

The chain has TRBV6-1 and TRBJ1-1; TRBD1 aligns across 7 bases. Germline trimming cut 7 bases from V and 6 bases from J; bases unmatched to any gene: 8. The germline V gene encodes CDR1 MNHNS and CDR2 SASEGT. This CDR3 has 13 amino acids. The CDR3 loop reads CASTKTGAPEAFF. The CDR3 DNA follows: TGTGCCAGCACCAAAACAGGGGCGCCTGAAGCTTTCTTT.

The rearrangement joins TRBV30 to TRBJ2-5; weak D call: TRBD2 (6 bases). V was pared by 3 bases and J by 2 bases, with 19 bases between. Germline-derived CDR1 and CDR2 are GTSNPN and SVGIG (reference sequence). The CDR3 extends over 16 amino acids. The chain's CDR3 is CAWRIRLPSGQETQYF. The CDR3 nucleotides are TGTGCCTGGAGGATCCGTCTTCCCAGCGGGCAAGAGACCCAGTACTTC.

The V and J genes are TRBV7-2 and TRBJ1-1; D is unresolved. Germline values: CDR1 SGHTA, CDR2 FQGNSA. This CDR3 has 13 residues. V lost 7 bases and J 5 bases, leaving 14 bases between the germline ends. CDR3 amino acids: CASTLGSRTEAFF. In nucleotides, the CDR3 is TGTGCCAGCACCCTTGGAAGTAGGACTGAAGCTTTCTTT.

This chain links TRBV20-1 with TRBJ2-1, with 10 bases identical to TRBD2. The V gene's germline CDR1 is DFQATT and CDR2 SNEGSKA (reference sequence). V lost 0 bases, J lost 6 bases, and 8 bases stayed unmatched. This CDR3 region has 16 residues. CDR3 in DNA: TGCAGTGCTAGAGATAGAGCGGGAGGGCCCCTCAATGAGCAGTTCTTC. It codes for CSARDRAGGPLNEQFF.

The gene calls are TRBV11-2 and TRBJ2-3; the D gene is possibly TRBD2 (5 bases). The V gene lost 5 bases and the J gene lost 1 base, with 7 bases spanning the gap. The germline CDR1 and CDR2 sequences are SGHAT and FQNNGV. The CDR3 contains 13 residues. The CDR3 DNA sequence: TGTGCCAGCAGCCTCGGGGGCACAGATACGCAGTATTTT. It specifies CASSLGGTDTQYF.

The rearrangement links TRBV20-1 to TRBJ2-1; 11 nucleotides line up with TRBD2. V lost 0 bases, J lost 13 bases, and 11 bases stayed unmatched. This CDR3 is 15 amino acids long. In germline, CDR1 is DFQATT, CDR2 SNEGSKA (reference sequence). This chain's CDR3 is CSAREGVAGGPHQFF. DNA for the CDR3: TGCAGTGCTAGAGAGGGGGTAGCGGGGGGGCCTCATCAGTTCTTC.

This clonotype was observed a handful of times. The V call is TRBV20-1, the J call TRBJ1-5; 7 nucleotides match TRBD1. The CDR3 sequence is 18 residues long. Germline CDR1 and CDR2: DFQATT and SNEGSKA (reference sequence). V shed 6 bases, J shed 7 bases, and the junction held 24 bases outside the gene matches. The CDR3 nucleotides read TGCAGTGCCGTGAACCGGGACAGCCCGATTTTTGTAGGACAGCCCCAGCATTTT. It yields the protein CSAVNRDSPIFVGQPQHF.

The chain recombines TRBV20-1 with TRBJ1-5; D call uncertain. CDR3 size: 14 residues. The ends were cut back, 2 bases at V and 7 bases at J, with 15 bases in the middle. CDR1 DFQATT and CDR2 SNEGSKA come from the germline V gene (reference sequence). The CDR3 sequence is CSARPQQDGQPQHF. Written as DNA, the CDR3 is TGCAGTGCTAGACCACAACAAGACGGACAGCCCCAGCATTTT.

The rearrangement joins TRBV19 to TRBJ2-5, with a possible D match to TRBD1 (5 bases). Trimming stripped 1 base from V and 5 bases from J, with 14 bases between. Germline lookup yields CDR1 LNHDA and CDR2 SQIVND (reference sequence). CDR3 size: 15 residues. CDR3 nucleotides: TGTGCCAGTAGTATAGTCCCTGGGCAGGGTGAGACCCAGTACTTC. This encodes CASSIVPGQGETQYF. Supplemented by reference TRBV19 and TRBJ2-5, the full variable domain reads DGGITQSPKYLFRKEGQNVTLSCEQNLNHDAMYWYRQDPGQGLRLIYYSQIVNDFQKGDIAEGYSVSREKKESFPLTVTSAQKNPTAFYLCASSIVPGQGETQYFGPGTRLLVL.